This T cell receptor beta chain was sequenced during a study of T cells in Graves' hyperthyroidism and ophthalmopathy (dated by TCRdb to between 2018 and 2021). For the wider study: Peripheral blood was sampled at the time of initial diagnosis, prior to any treatment. A discovery cohort of approximately 97 patients, 43 with Graves' ophthalmopathy and 57 with stable Graves' hyperthyroidism, was used to find distinguishing TCR V-J signatures. An independent validation cohort of about 19 hyperthyroidism patients and about 15 patients who later progressed to ophthalmopathy tested prospective prediction of ophthalmopathy. For training and testing, the 100 or so patients in the discovery cohort were randomly divided in a 7:3 ratio. The study also compared thyroid tissue and blood T-cell repertoires from several Graves' hyperthyroidism patients. After blood sampling, hyperthyroidism patients were treated with methimazole at a starting dose of 30 mg daily, and ophthalmopathy patients were treated with high-dose intravenous methylprednisolone. The paper describes TCR Vbeta CDR3 sequencing of some 130 peripheral blood samples, made up of 43 ophthalmopathy patients, around 78 hyperthyroidism patients and approximately 17 progressor patients.

Moderately to severely active disease, a Clinical Activity Score of at least 3, a NOSPECS grade of at least 4, and a duration under 3 months were present in ophthalmopathy patients. Patients with uncontrolled infections, other autoimmune diseases, pregnancy or lactation were excluded. Diagnoses were based on clinical symptoms, serum thyroxine and TRAb, thyroid ultrasound and orbital computed tomography. PBMCs were isolated from about 9.1 ml of fresh peripheral blood by Ficoll-Paque density gradient centrifugation. Total RNA was extracted with Trizol reagent, and quality was checked on an Agilent 2100 Bioanalyzer. General findings and caveats noted by the study authors: Sample size was not statistically predetermined, and investigators were not blinded to group allocation. Ophthalmopathy was separated from stable hyperthyroidism by a 13 V-J signature model, with about 86% sensitivity and approximately 81% specificity obtained in cross-validation and 80%/75% obtained in testing. During validation, the model predicted progression to ophthalmopathy a median of about 5.9 months ahead of onset, with almost 71% sensitivity and around 73% specificity. Most expanded thyroid clonotypes (frequency above 0.001) were also found in blood, which suggests that blood repertoires may mirror thyroid immune responses.

Amplification of TCR beta CDR3 regions was carried out from RNA transcripts. A first-round RT-PCR of the TCR CDR3 used the HTBI primer set with the Qiagen OneStep RT-PCR kit. A second multiplex PCR round built the libraries, followed by size selection and purification. The libraries were sequenced on an Illumina HiSeq2000 using paired-end 100 bp reads. Turning to the authors' computational methods: SOAPnuke was used to process the raw data, with reads discarded if the reads contained adapters or uncalled bases, had a mean Phred below 15, or lacked an exact constant-primer or identifier match. High-quality paired reads were merged with COPE v1.2.5, and unique nucleotide sequences were defined as clonotypes. MiTCR v1.1 was used to align clonotypes to the IMGT TRBV, TRBD and TRBJ reference segments. Only V-J combinations with frequency above 0.0001, covering about 99% of repertoires, were analysed. A TCS score was defined as the ratio between F50 (clonal expansion) and ExV (chaos), using BLOSUM62-based TCRdist between CDR3 peptides within each V-J. Welch's t-statistics and random forest reduced roughly 530 V-J features to some 14, which were used in a naive Bayes classifier (R e1071). TCRdb reanalyzed the raw reads on its own, using fastp at Q25 for trimming and MiXCR for clone calling, and kept in-frame beta chains. Every CDR3 protein is listed once, alongside the most common genes and DNA of its rows. These V and J calls originate from TCRdb's pipeline instead of the authors' own analysis. The sample table records over 350,000 distinct CDR3 sequences; 11% to 15% of these occur just once. Of the sample, 28% falls within the top ten clones.

This clonotype was detected many times. The target of this receptor is not known. No per-base quality is available; no much larger clone lies one base away. The TCR comes from a middle-aged man with Graves' ophthalmopathy. The sample comprised blood.

CDR3 reads: CASSVKGNWYTGELFF. The base sequence is TGTGCCAGCAGTGTAAAGGGGAACTGGTACACCGGGGAGCTGTTTTTT. The chain links TRBV28 with TRBJ2-2; TRBD1 is a weak D gene call, 5 bases matching. The germline V gene specifies MDHEN as CDR1 and SYDVKM as CDR2. The trim is 5 bases for V and 3 bases for J, with a gap of 16 bases between the germline ends. Inclusive of the bounding cysteine and phenylalanine, the CDR3 is 16 residues long. Kept here is only the CDR3 DNA, which spans 48 bases and is read in frame from base 1.